Listed below are T cell receptor beta chains from one sample, sequenced in a study of blood T cell repertoires in COVID-19. The repertoire was sequenced with immunoSEQ multiplex PCR; TCRdb's copy has only in-frame clones and lacks some. The table includes about 320,000 clones, 70% to 90% detected once. The sequencing input was peripheral blood. The source of these receptors is a human donor in a cohort sampled during active COVID-19. Both conserved end residues are part of each CDR3. Fields, in order: V gene, D gene, J gene, clone size, CDR3 protein, CDR3 DNA. D genes are given only for firm matches. Some rows have no size entry. The others give once, few or many, or a class for an expanded clone.

v_gene: TRBV29-1
d_gene: NA
j_gene: TRBJ1-2
abundance: NA
CDR3aa: CSVFLQGIQGYGYTF
CDR3nt: TGCAGCGTCTTTCTTCAGGGCATTCAGGGCTATGGCTACACCTTC

v_gene: TRBV4-1
d_gene: TRBD2
j_gene: TRBJ2-1
abundance: NA
CDR3aa: CASSSPGLAGGKASNEQFF
CDR3nt: TGCGCCAGCAGTTCTCCGGGACTAGCGGGGGGAAAGGCCTCCAATGAGCAGTTCTTC

v_gene: TRBV19
d_gene: TRBD1
j_gene: TRBJ1-2
abundance: NA
CDR3aa: CASKYPIFQGVSYGYTF
CDR3nt: TGTGCCAGTAAATACCCTATCTTTCAGGGGGTGAGCTATGGCTACACCTTC

v_gene: TRBV6-5
d_gene: NA
j_gene: TRBJ1-3
abundance: NA
CDR3aa: CASRQVYSGNTIYF
CDR3nt: TGTGCCAGCAGGCAGGTCTACTCTGGAAACACCATATATTTT

v_gene: TRBV18
d_gene: TRBD2
j_gene: TRBJ2-3
abundance: NA
CDR3aa: CASSPLPTSGRTSTDTQYF
CDR3nt: TGTGCCAGCTCACCGCTCCCTACTAGCGGGCGCACTAGCACAGATACGCAGTATTTT

v_gene: TRBV7-9
d_gene: TRBD2
j_gene: TRBJ2-1
abundance: NA
CDR3aa: CASSLATLAEINEQFF
CDR3nt: TGTGCCAGCAGCTTAGCTACTCTAGCGGAAATCAATGAGCAGTTCTTC

v_gene: TRBV2
d_gene: TRBD1
j_gene: TRBJ1-4
abundance: NA
CDR3aa: CASTGTGSGKLFF
CDR3nt: TGTGCCAGCACGGGGACAGGCTCGGGAAAACTGTTTTTT

v_gene: TRBV7-2
d_gene: NA
j_gene: TRBJ2-1
abundance: NA
CDR3aa: CASSPDQTSYEQFF
CDR3nt: TGTGCCAGCAGCCCCGACCAAACTAGCTATGAGCAGTTCTTC

v_gene: TRBV13
d_gene: TRBD1
j_gene: TRBJ2-1
abundance: NA
CDR3aa: CASSVDRGSYNEQFF
CDR3nt: TGTGCCAGCAGCGTAGACAGGGGGTCCTACAATGAGCAGTTCTTC

v_gene: TRBV27
d_gene: TRBD1
j_gene: TRBJ1-1
abundance: NA
CDR3aa: CASSPGQGGEAFF
CDR3nt: TGTGCCAGCAGTCCCGGACAGGGCGGAGAAGCTTTCTTT

v_gene: TRBV7-3
d_gene: NA
j_gene: TRBJ1-2
abundance: once
CDR3aa: CASSFRPGLNYGYTF
CDR3nt: TGTGCCAGCAGCTTCCGCCCAGGGTTGAACTATGGCTACACCTTC

v_gene: TRBV3-1/TRBV3-2
d_gene: NA
j_gene: TRBJ2-2
abundance: NA
CDR3aa: CASSLRRTKSTGELFF
CDR3nt: TGTGCCAGCAGCTTACGTCGGACAAAATCCACCGGGGAGCTGTTTTTT

v_gene: TRBV27
d_gene: NA
j_gene: TRBJ2-5
abundance: NA
CDR3aa: CASSSGEETQYF
CDR3nt: TGTGCCAGCAGTTCAGGGGAAGAGACCCAGTACTTC

v_gene: TRBV10-3
d_gene: NA
j_gene: TRBJ2-3
abundance: NA
CDR3aa: CAISGKALGGTDTQYF
CDR3nt: TGTGCCATCAGTGGTAAAGCCTTAGGGGGCACAGATACGCAGTATTTT

v_gene: TRBV6-5
d_gene: NA
j_gene: TRBJ1-1
abundance: NA
CDR3aa: CASSYSPDRVNTEAFF
CDR3nt: TGTGCCAGCAGTTACTCGCCGGACAGAGTGAACACTGAAGCTTTCTTT

v_gene: TRBV4-1
d_gene: TRBD1
j_gene: TRBJ2-7
abundance: NA
CDR3aa: CASSQLDGQVYEQYF
CDR3nt: TGCGCCAGCAGCCAGCTCGACGGACAGGTATACGAGCAGTACTTC

v_gene: TRBV6-5
d_gene: NA
j_gene: TRBJ1-1
abundance: NA
CDR3aa: CASSPREGVEAFF
CDR3nt: TGTGCCAGCAGTCCACGGGAAGGAGTTGAAGCTTTCTTT

v_gene: TRBV5-1
d_gene: NA
j_gene: TRBJ1-5
abundance: NA
CDR3aa: CASSLDGENQPQHF
CDR3nt: TGCGCCAGCAGCTTGGACGGGGAAAATCAGCCCCAGCATTTT

v_gene: TRBV28
d_gene: NA
j_gene: TRBJ1-6
abundance: NA
CDR3aa: CASSSWGHSPLHF
CDR3nt: TGTGCCAGCAGTTCCTGGGGGCATTCACCCCTCCACTTT

v_gene: TRBV29-1
d_gene: TRBD1
j_gene: TRBJ1-2
abundance: NA
CDR3aa: CSVDAGRTGRNYGYTF
CDR3nt: TGCAGCGTTGATGCGGGGCGGACAGGGAGGAACTATGGCTACACCTTC

v_gene: TRBV27
d_gene: NA
j_gene: TRBJ1-1
abundance: NA
CDR3aa: CASSLFGRANTEAFF
CDR3nt: TGTGCCAGCAGTTTATTTGGCAGGGCGAACACTGAAGCTTTCTTT

v_gene: TRBV5-4
d_gene: TRBD1
j_gene: TRBJ1-2
abundance: NA
CDR3aa: CASSPQQGNYGYTF
CDR3nt: TGTGCCAGCAGCCCCCAACAGGGGAACTATGGCTACACCTTC

v_gene: TRBV5-1
d_gene: NA
j_gene: TRBJ1-3
abundance: few
CDR3aa: CASSFGVSQEKYTIYF
CDR3nt: TGCGCCAGCAGCTTTGGAGTATCACAGGAAAAATACACCATATATTTT

v_gene: TRBV6-5
d_gene: NA
j_gene: TRBJ1-5
abundance: NA
CDR3aa: CASSYSPNQPQHF
CDR3nt: TGTGCCAGCAGTTACTCCCCGAATCAGCCCCAGCATTTT

v_gene: TRBV20-1
d_gene: TRBD2
j_gene: TRBJ2-7
abundance: NA
CDR3aa: CSASPPAGVNEQYF
CDR3nt: TGCAGTGCTAGTCCCCCAGCGGGGGTCAACGAGCAGTACTTC

v_gene: TRBV7-9
d_gene: NA
j_gene: TRBJ1-6
abundance: NA
CDR3aa: CASSLVQADSPLHF
CDR3nt: TGTGCCAGCAGCTTAGTGCAGGCAGATTCACCCCTCCACTTT

v_gene: TRBV27
d_gene: NA
j_gene: TRBJ1-1
abundance: NA
CDR3aa: CASSLYPHRGGLNTEAFF
CDR3nt: TGTGCCAGCAGTTTATACCCCCATAGGGGGGGCTTGAACACTGAAGCTTTCTTT

v_gene: TRBV10-3
d_gene: TRBD1
j_gene: TRBJ2-7
abundance: NA
CDR3aa: CAIRGDRGVYEQYF
CDR3nt: TGTGCCATCAGGGGAGACAGGGGGGTCTACGAGCAGTACTTC

v_gene: TRBV6-5
d_gene: TRBD1
j_gene: TRBJ2-7
abundance: NA
CDR3aa: CASSPQGTGEQYF
CDR3nt: TGTGCCAGCAGTCCACAGGGGACGGGTGAGCAGTACTTC

v_gene: TRBV6-2/TRBV6-3
d_gene: NA
j_gene: TRBJ1-2
abundance: NA
CDR3aa: CASSPRGTEWNGYTF
CDR3nt: TGTGCCAGCAGCCCAAGGGGGACCGAATGGAATGGCTACACCTTC

v_gene: TRBV2
d_gene: TRBD2
j_gene: TRBJ2-1
abundance: NA
CDR3aa: CASSTSGGYNEQFF
CDR3nt: TGTGCCAGCAGCACTAGCGGGGGGTACAATGAGCAGTTCTTC

v_gene: TRBV19
d_gene: TRBD1
j_gene: TRBJ1-5
abundance: NA
CDR3aa: CASSRQGAYSNQPQHF
CDR3nt: TGTGCCAGTAGTAGACAGGGGGCTTATAGCAATCAGCCCCAGCATTTT